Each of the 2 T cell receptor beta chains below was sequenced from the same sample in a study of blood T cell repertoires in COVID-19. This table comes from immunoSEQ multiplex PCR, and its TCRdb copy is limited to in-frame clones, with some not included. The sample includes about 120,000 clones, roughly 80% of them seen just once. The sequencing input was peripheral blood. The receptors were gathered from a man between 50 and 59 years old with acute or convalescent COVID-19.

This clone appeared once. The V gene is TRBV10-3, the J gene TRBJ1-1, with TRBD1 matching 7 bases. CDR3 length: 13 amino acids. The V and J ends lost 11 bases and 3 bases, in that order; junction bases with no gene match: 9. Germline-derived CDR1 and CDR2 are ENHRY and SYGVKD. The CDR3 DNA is TGTGCCGCCCAGGGGGTCGGGTACACTGAAGCTTTCTTT. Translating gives CAAQGVGYTEAFF.

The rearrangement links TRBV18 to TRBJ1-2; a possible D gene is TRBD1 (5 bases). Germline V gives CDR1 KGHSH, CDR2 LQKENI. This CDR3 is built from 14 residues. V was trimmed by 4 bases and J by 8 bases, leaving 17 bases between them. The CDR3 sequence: CASSRGDSILGYTF. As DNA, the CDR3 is TGTGCCAGCTCACGGGGTGACAGTATCCTCGGCTACACCTTC. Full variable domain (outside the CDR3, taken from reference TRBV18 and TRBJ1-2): NAGVMQNPRHLVRRRGQEARLRCSPMKGHSHVYWYRQLPEEGLKFMVYLQKENIIDESGMPKERFSAEFPKEGPSILRIQQVVRGDSAAYFCASSRGDSILGYTFGSGTRLTVV.